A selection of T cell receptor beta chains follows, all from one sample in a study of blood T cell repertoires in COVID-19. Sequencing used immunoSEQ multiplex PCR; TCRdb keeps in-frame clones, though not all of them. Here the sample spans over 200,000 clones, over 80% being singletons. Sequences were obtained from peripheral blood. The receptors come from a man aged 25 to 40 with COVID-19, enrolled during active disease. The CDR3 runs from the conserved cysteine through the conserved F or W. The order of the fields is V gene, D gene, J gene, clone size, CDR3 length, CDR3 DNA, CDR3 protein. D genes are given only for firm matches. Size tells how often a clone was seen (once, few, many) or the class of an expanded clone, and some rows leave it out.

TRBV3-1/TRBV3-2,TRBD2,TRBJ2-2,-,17,TGTGCCAGCAGGGTGACTAGCGGGGGGGCCAGGACCGGGGAGCTGTTTTTT,CASRVTSGGARTGELFF
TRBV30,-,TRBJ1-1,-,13,TGTGCCTGGAGTGTGGGGGAGGTAACTGAAGCTTTCTTT,CAWSVGEVTEAFF
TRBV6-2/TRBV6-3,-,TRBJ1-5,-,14,TGTGCCAGCAGTGTCGGACAGACATATCAGCCCCAGCATTTT,CASSVGQTYQPQHF
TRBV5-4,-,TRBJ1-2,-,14,TGTGCCAGCAGCGAAGCAGGGTATAGCTATGGCTACACCTTC,CASSEAGYSYGYTF
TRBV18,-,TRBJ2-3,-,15,TGTGCCAGCTCACCACCGAAGGGGGGCACAGATACGCAGTATTTT,CASSPPKGGTDTQYF
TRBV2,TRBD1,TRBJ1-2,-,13,TGTGCCAGCAGTGTACAGGGGCGAGGAGGCTACACCTTC,CASSVQGRGGYTF
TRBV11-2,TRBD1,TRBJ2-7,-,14,TGTGCCAGCAGCTTCGCCAGGGGGTCCTACGAGCAGTACTTC,CASSFARGSYEQYF
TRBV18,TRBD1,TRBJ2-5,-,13,TGTGCCAGCTCACCAAACAGGGGGGAGACCCAGTACTTC,CASSPNRGETQYF
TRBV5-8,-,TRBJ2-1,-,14,TGTGCCAGCAGCTTGTGGACTACCCTCGATGAGCAGTTCTTC,CASSLWTTLDEQFF
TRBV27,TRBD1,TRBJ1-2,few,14,TGTGCCAGCAGTCCCCGGGACAGTGACTATGGCTACACCTTC,CASSPRDSDYGYTF
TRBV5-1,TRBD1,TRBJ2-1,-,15,TGCGCCAGCAGCCTAGGACAGGGTTCCTACAATGAGCAGTTCTTC,CASSLGQGSYNEQFF
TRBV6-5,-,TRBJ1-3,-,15,TGTGCCAGCAGTTACTCCGGGGTCTCTGGAAACACCATATATTTT,CASSYSGVSGNTIYF
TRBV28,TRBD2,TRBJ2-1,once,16,TGTGCCAGCAGCCCCTCGGGACTAGCTTCTATTGATGAGCAGTTCTTC,CASSPSGLASIDEQFF
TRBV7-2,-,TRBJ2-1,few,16,TGTGCCAGCAGCTTAGCAGGCGGATTCTCCTACAATGAGCAGTTCTTC,CASSLAGGFSYNEQFF
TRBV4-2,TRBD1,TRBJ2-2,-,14,TGTGCCAGCAGCCAAGGACAGGGGTCCGGGGAGCTGTTTTTT,CASSQGQGSGELFF
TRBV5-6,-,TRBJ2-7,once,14,TGTGCCAGCAGCTCCGCCGGGCAGGGATACGAGCAGTACTTC,CASSSAGQGYEQYF
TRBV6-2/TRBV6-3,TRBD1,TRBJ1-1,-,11,TGTGCCAGCAGTTCACAGGGGAAAGCTTTCTTT,CASSSQGKAFF
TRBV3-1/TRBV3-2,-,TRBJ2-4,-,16,TGTGCCAGCAGCCAAGTTCGGGCCGGGGGAAAAAACATTCAGTACTTC,CASSQVRAGGKNIQYF
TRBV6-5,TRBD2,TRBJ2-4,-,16,TGTGCCAGCAGTTACTCGACGGGAGGAGCCAAAAACATTCAGTACTTC,CASSYSTGGAKNIQYF
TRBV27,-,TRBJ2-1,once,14,TGTGCCAGCAGGGTGGTAGGGGCTCGCAATGAGCAGTTCTTC,CASRVVGARNEQFF
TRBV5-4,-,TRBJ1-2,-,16,TGTGCCAGCAGCCACCCGGGGGGGCAGGGGAGCTATGGCTACACCTTC,CASSHPGGQGSYGYTF
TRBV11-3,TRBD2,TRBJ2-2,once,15,TGTGCCAGCAGCTTGGGAGCGGGAGGTGCCGGGGAGCTGTTTTTT,CASSLGAGGAGELFF
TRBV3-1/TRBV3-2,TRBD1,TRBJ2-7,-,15,TGTGCCAGCAGCGTCCCGGGACAGGGGGTCTACGAGCAGTACTTC,CASSVPGQGVYEQYF
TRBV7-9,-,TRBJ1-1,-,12,TGTGCCAGCAGCTTAGATAATCCTGAGGCTTTCTTT,CASSLDNPEAFF
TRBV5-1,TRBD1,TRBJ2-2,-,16,TGCGCCAGCAGCTTGGCCCCGACAGGGGCCACCGGGGAGCTGTTTTTT,CASSLAPTGATGELFF
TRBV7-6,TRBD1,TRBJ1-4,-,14,TGTGCCAGCAGCCCACGGACAGGGGTTGAAAAACTGTTTTTT,CASSPRTGVEKLFF